This TCR beta chain was captured by sequencing in a study of blood T cell repertoires in COVID-19. To note about this clone: A clone one base away is much larger, so this may be a read error.

The assay was immunoSEQ multiplex PCR, and TCRdb's table has in-frame clones only and misses some. The table lists about 170,000 clones, approximately 95% of them singletons. This CDR3 is built from 13 residues. Germline CDR1 reads SEHNR; CDR2 reads FQNEAQ (reference sequence). V was trimmed by 5 bases and J by 1 base, leaving 8 bases between them. The sequencing sample was made of peripheral blood. The chain carries TRBV7-9 and TRBJ1-1; D possibly corresponds to TRBD1 (5 bases). This sequence originates from a woman between 50 and 59 years old with acute or convalescent COVID-19. The CDR3 sequence is CASSLGQNTEAFF. CDR3 bases: TGTGCCAGCAGCCTCGGACAGAACACTGAAGCTTTCTTT.